The 25 T cell receptor beta chains presented below share a single source sample, sequenced in a study of yellow fever vaccine responses in identical twins. TCRdb used MiXCR to reprocess the RT-PCR reads, holding one entry per CDR3 protein. The data show approximately 20,000 distinct CDR3 sequences, with around 70% seen just once and 2.2% held by the top ten. The input for sequencing was T cells from blood (PBMCs), unsorted or a sorted subset (not recorded which), taken before or after yellow fever vaccination (not recorded which). The receptor source for this set is a woman aged 18-35 years who received the yellow fever vaccine.

This chain connects TRBV19 to TRBJ2-1; D call uncertain. The ends were cut back, 6 bases at V and 5 bases at J, with 8 bases in the middle. CDR3 length equals 12 residues. In germline, CDR1 is LNHDA, CDR2 SQIVND (reference sequence). The CDR3 region is CASSRLDNEQFF. The CDR3 nucleotides are TGTGCCAGTAGCCGACTTGACAATGAGCAGTTCTTC.

This sequence joins TRBV20-1 and TRBJ2-7; 9 nucleotides agree with TRBD2. Trimming at V came to 3 bases and at J to 3 bases, leaving 3 bases not matched to a gene. The CDR3 contains 13 residues. CDR1 is DFQATT, CDR2 SNEGSKA, per germline (reference sequence). The CDR3 nucleotides read TGCAGTGCTAGGACTAGCGGAGGCTACGAGCAGTACTTC. This gives the protein CSARTSGGYEQYF.

The chain combines TRBV13 with TRBJ2-7; 16 positions match TRBD2. V trimming: 5 bases; J trimming: 6 bases; junction bases outside the gene matches: 7. The V gene's germline CDR1 is PRHDT and CDR2 FYEKMQ (reference sequence). The CDR3 length is 16 residues. In nucleotides, the CDR3 is TGTGCCAGCAGCCCGGGACTAGCGGGAGGGCCGGGCGAGCAGTACTTC. It encodes CASSPGLAGGPGEQYF.

The genes are TRBV2 and TRBJ2-3; D is unclear. Germline V lookup: CDR1 SNHLY, CDR2 FYNNEI. This CDR3 is 14 amino acids long. The germline V and J ends were trimmed by 2 bases and 2 bases, with 8 bases remaining between them. The CDR3 reads CASSELVATDTQYF. CDR3 nucleotide sequence: TGTGCCAGCAGTGAACTAGTAGCCACAGATACGCAGTATTTT.

V gene TRBV19 combines with J gene TRBJ2-1; D unclear. Germline-derived CDR1 and CDR2 are LNHDA and SQIVND (reference sequence). The V end lost 6 bases, the J end lost 4 bases, and 4 bases lay between the germline ends. This CDR3 region has 11 residues. As DNA, the CDR3 is TGTGCCAGTAGGGTGTACAATGAGCAGTTCTTC. This encodes CASRVYNEQFF.

This clonotype was picked up a small number of times. The chain recombines TRBV6-5 with TRBJ1-5; D unresolved. Looked up from germline, CDR1 is MNHEY and CDR2 is SVGAGI. The CDR3 runs 13 residues. Trimming took off 0 bases at V and 7 bases at J, with 7 bases between the two ends. The CDR3 protein is CASSYSNKQPQHF. The CDR3 DNA reads TGTGCCAGCAGTTACTCGAATAAACAGCCCCAGCATTTT.

This chain links TRBV18 with TRBJ2-1; no clear D. Trimming took off 3 bases at V and 2 bases at J, with 8 bases between the two ends. Germline values: CDR1 KGHSH, CDR2 LQKENI. This CDR3 is built from 14 residues. CDR3 loop: CASSPGPAYNEQFF. CDR3 sequence (DNA): TGTGCCAGCTCACCTGGCCCCGCCTACAATGAGCAGTTCTTC.

The V and J genes are TRBV19 and TRBJ1-2; tentative D call: TRBD1 (6 bases). CDR1 and CDR2 (germline): LNHDA, SQIVND (reference sequence). Between the trimmed V and J ends, which lost 3 bases and 5 bases, there was a span of 13 bases. The length of the CDR3 is 14 residues. The CDR3 is CASSIGGHWYGYTF. CDR3 sequence (DNA): TGTGCCAGTAGTATCGGGGGGCATTGGTATGGCTACACCTTC.

The chain carries TRBV13 and TRBJ1-2; no clear D. The ends were cut back, 8 bases at V and 1 base at J, with 14 bases in the middle. The CDR3 length is 14 residues. Germline CDR1 reads PRHDT; CDR2 reads FYEKMQ (reference sequence). The CDR3 is CASWNPFDNYGYTF. CDR3 coding DNA: TGTGCCAGCTGGAACCCTTTCGATAACTATGGCTACACCTTC.

This clonotype occurred a few times. The chain links TRBV6-2 or TRBV6-3 to TRBJ1-1; D is uncertain. V dropped 2 bases and J dropped 1 base, with 5 bases sitting between them. CDR3 length: 13 amino acids. CDR1 MNHEY and CDR2 SVGEGT come from the germline V gene. In DNA form, the CDR3 reads TGTGCCAGCAGTTACAAGGAGAACACTGAAGCTTTCTTT. Translating it yields CASSYKENTEAFF.

This sequence joins TRBV12-3 or TRBV12-4 and TRBJ1-1; TRBD1 agrees at 8 bases. Losses at the gene ends were 7 bases for V and 5 bases for J; bases not matched to a gene: 6. This CDR3 has 13 residues. CDR3 sequence (DNA): TGTGCCAGCAATAGAGGACAGGGAACTGAAGCTTTCTTT. Protein sequence: CASNRGQGTEAFF.

The chain couples TRBV30 to TRBJ2-1; D gene ambiguous. V was cut by 0 bases and J by 6 bases, with 15 bases left in between. CDR3 length equals 15 residues. The germline CDR1 and CDR2 sequences are GTSNPN and SVGIG (reference sequence). This chain's CDR3 is CAWSVPSKNTNEQFF. The CDR3 bases are TGTGCCTGGAGTGTACCGTCTAAGAATACCAATGAGCAGTTCTTC.

This chain uses TRBV2 with TRBJ2-7, with a tentative D call TRBD1 (6 bases). There are 13 residues in the CDR3. Germline V gene sequence: CDR1 SNHLY, CDR2 FYNNEI. The germline V and J ends were trimmed by 8 bases and 3 bases, with 14 bases remaining between them. CDR3 loop: CASVWSRGYEQYF. In DNA form, the CDR3 reads TGTGCCAGCGTATGGAGCAGGGGCTACGAGCAGTACTTC.

The CDR3 sequence is CASSLAGDSPYEQYF. In DNA, the CDR3 is TGTGCCAGCAGCTTAGCCGGCGATTCCCCCTACGAGCAGTACTTC. V is TRBV7-6 and J is TRBJ2-7; no clear D. The CDR3 sequence is 15 residues long. The germline gives CDR1 SGHVS, CDR2 FNYEAQ. V was cut by 0 bases and J by 2 bases, with 11 bases left in between.

This chain links TRBV2 with TRBJ1-1, with a tentative D call TRBD1 (5 bases). Germline V gives CDR1 SNHLY, CDR2 FYNNEI. This CDR3 comprises 14 residues. Trimming pared 6 bases from V and 1 base from J, leaving 12 bases between. The CDR3 sequence is CASSFGATNTEAFF. CDR3 bases: TGTGCCAGCAGCTTTGGGGCAACGAACACTGAAGCTTTCTTT.

V gene TRBV29-1 combines with J gene TRBJ2-2; D might be TRBD1 (5 bases). This CDR3 is 14 amino acids long. V lost 4 bases, J lost 0 bases, and 9 bases lay in between. CDR1 is SQVTM and CDR2 is ANQGSEA in the germline V gene. The CDR3 nucleotides are TGCAGCGTTGCACGACAGTCGAACACCGGGGAGCTGTTTTTT. It yields the protein CSVARQSNTGELFF.

This clonotype turned up a few times. This rearrangement joins TRBV20-1 to TRBJ2-4; 8 bases map to TRBD2. Germline V gene lookup returns CDR1 DFQATT and CDR2 SNEGSKA (reference sequence). The CDR3 spans 14 residues. V trimming: 4 bases; J trimming: 4 bases; junction bases outside the gene matches: 6. The CDR3: CSAILGGDKNIQYF. CDR3 in DNA: TGCAGTGCTATTCTCGGGGGGGATAAAAACATTCAGTACTTC.

This clonotype was counted a few times. The genes are TRBV18 and TRBJ1-5; unclear D gene. The germline V gene has CDR1 KGHSH and CDR2 LQKENI. V shed 0 bases and J shed 0 bases, with 9 bases lying between them. This CDR3 comprises 16 residues. In DNA, the CDR3 is TGTGCCAGCTCACCACCGGACGGGAATAGCAATCAGCCCCAGCATTTT. Its translation is CASSPPDGNSNQPQHF.

This chain connects TRBV29-1 to TRBJ2-2, with 8 bases that match TRBD2. The length of the CDR3 is 14 residues. J lost 0 bases, V lost 6 bases, and 3 bases had no gene match. Germline V gene data show CDR1 as SQVTM and CDR2 as ANQGSEA. The CDR3: CSVRSGANTGELFF. The CDR3, as DNA: TGCAGCGTCCGTAGCGGGGCGAACACCGGGGAGCTGTTTTTT.

This clonotype occurred once. The gene calls are TRBV15 and TRBJ2-7; 11 bases are shared with TRBD1. V was pared by 5 bases and J by 4 bases, with 4 bases of the junction left unmatched. The CDR3 runs 14 residues. Germline loops: CDR1 LNHNV, CDR2 YYDKDF (reference sequence). The CDR3 region is CATSLGQGAYEQYF. CDR3 bases: TGTGCCACCAGCTTAGGACAGGGGGCGTACGAGCAGTACTTC.

J is TRBJ1-5 and V is TRBV5-1, with TRBD1 identical over 7 bases. The CDR3 loop spans 15 amino acids. The germline gives CDR1 SGHRS, CDR2 YFSETQ. Trimming took 0 bases from V and 3 from J; bases not matched to a gene: 3. The CDR3 region has the DNA TGCGCCAGCAGCTTGGAGGGACAGCCCAATCAGCCCCAGCATTTT. The encoded protein is CASSLEGQPNQPQHF.

V and J are TRBV29-1 and TRBJ1-1; D not resolved. Trimming took off 1 base at V and 1 base at J, with 10 bases between the two ends. CDR3 length: 14 residues. Germline lookup yields CDR1 SQVTM and CDR2 ANQGSEA. CDR3 residues: CSVEGFPENTEAFF. The DNA of the CDR3 is TGCAGCGTTGAAGGCTTCCCGGAGAACACTGAAGCTTTCTTT.

This clonotype has only a few counts. The rearrangement joins TRBV2 to TRBJ1-2, with 8 nucleotides matching TRBD1. CDR1 and CDR2 from the germline V gene are SNHLY and FYNNEI. The CDR3 runs 11 residues. The trim removed 8 bases at V and 8 bases at J, leaving 4 bases unmatched. The CDR3 DNA reads TGTGCCAGCCAGGGGGCGGGGGGCTACACCTTC. Its translation: CASQGAGGYTF.

The rearrangement joins TRBV10-1 to TRBJ2-1; 7 positions agree with TRBD2. This CDR3 has 13 residues. Germline V gene sequence: CDR1 WNHNN, CDR2 SYGVQD (reference sequence). V shed 3 bases, J shed 6 bases, and the junction held 2 bases outside the gene matches. The CDR3, as DNA: TGCGCCAGCAGTGAAAGACTAGCCAATGAGCAGTTCTTC. Translated: CASSERLANEQFF.

The J gene is TRBJ2-1, the V gene TRBV2; TRBD1 aligns across 9 bases. The CDR3 covers 14 residues. Germline CDR1 is SNHLY and CDR2 is FYNNEI. Germline trimming cut 7 bases from V and 9 bases from J; bases unmatched to any gene: 10. This chain's CDR3 is CASTGTGRTSEQFF. The CDR3 coding sequence is TGTGCCAGCACCGGGACAGGGAGGACAAGTGAGCAGTTCTTC.